The 25 T cell receptor beta chains below all came from one sample that was sequenced in a study of CD8+ T cells in alopecia areata. RNA was isolated and reverse transcribed to cDNA, the sequencing template. Libraries were prepared by immunoSEQ multiplex PCR; TCRdb keeps only in-frame clonotypes and omits some of them. The sample lists some 150,000 clones, less than 75% seen once, with over 9.5% in the top ten. The material sequenced was CD8+ T cells sorted from blood, taken at week 0. These receptors originate from a human donor with alopecia areata.

Here the CDR3 reads CASSFPAGGAGGYNEQFF. CDR3 DNA sequence: TGTGCCAGCAGTTTCCCGGCGGGAGGGGCAGGGGGCTACAATGAGCAGTTCTTC. V usage is TRBV27 and J usage is TRBJ2-1; 9 bases agree with TRBD2. The germline gives CDR1 MNHEY, CDR2 SMNVEV (reference sequence). V lost 3 bases to trimming and J lost 3 bases; unmatched junction nucleotides: 12. The CDR3 length is 18 residues.

V usage is TRBV6-1 and J usage is TRBJ2-1; 9 bases map to TRBD1. The CDR3 sequence is 13 residues long. Germline CDR1 and CDR2: MNHNS and SASEGT. Losses at the gene ends were 7 bases for V and 8 bases for J; bases not matched to a gene: 6. CDR3 amino acids: CASNRDRVDEQFF. Here the CDR3 DNA reads TGTGCCAGCAACCGGGACAGGGTCGATGAGCAGTTCTTC.

The genes are TRBV19 and TRBJ1-2; TRBD1 agrees at 8 bases. V shed 9 bases, J shed 3 bases, and the junction held 6 bases outside the gene matches. Germline V gene data show CDR1 as LNHDA and CDR2 as SQIVND (reference sequence). This CDR3 is 13 amino acids long. The CDR3 DNA reads TGTGCCAGCCGACAGGGGCAGGACTATGGCTACACCTTC. Its protein is CASRQGQDYGYTF. Looking up the rest from reference TRBV19 and TRBJ1-2 gives the full variable domain: DGGITQSPKYLFRKEGQNVTLSCEQNLNHDAMYWYRQDPGQGLRLIYYSQIVNDFQKGDIAEGYSVSREKKESFPLTVTSAQKNPTAFYLCASRQGQDYGYTFGSGTRLTVV.

J is TRBJ2-5 and V is TRBV7-6; D possibly corresponds to TRBD2 (5 bases). The V and J ends lost 6 bases and 5 bases respectively, with 13 bases between them. In germline, CDR1 is SGHVS, CDR2 FNYEAQ. This CDR3 is 13 amino acids long. CDR3 nucleotide sequence: TGTGCCAGCAGAGAAAGCGGAAGGGAGACCCAGTACTTC. This sequence encodes CASRESGRETQYF.

The chain links TRBV14 to TRBJ1-1; perhaps TRBD1 as D (5 bases). The germline V gene has CDR1 SGHDN and CDR2 FVKESK. With 4 bases removed from V and 1 base from J, the gap between germline ends came to 13 bases. There are 15 residues in the CDR3. This CDR3 reads CASSPRPGQNTEAFF. DNA for the CDR3: TGTGCCAGCAGCCCCAGGCCTGGACAGAACACTGAAGCTTTCTTT.

The chain combines TRBV9 with TRBJ1-1, with 8 bases that match TRBD1. The junction had 13 bases not matched to a gene; V was cut back by 0 bases and J by 9 bases. The CDR3 is made up of 16 amino acids. Per the germline V gene, CDR1 is SGDLS and CDR2 is YYNGEE. The chain's CDR3 is CASSVEGQGAGSKAFF. CDR3 coding DNA: TGTGCCAGCAGCGTAGAAGGGCAGGGGGCGGGATCGAAAGCTTTCTTT.

This chain links TRBV4-1 with TRBJ1-5; no firm D call. Trimming pared 7 bases from V and 7 bases from J, leaving 20 bases between. The CDR3 spans 15 residues. Germline CDR1 is MGHRA and CDR2 is YSYEKL. CDR3 region: CASTTRPGPEQPQHF. In DNA, the CDR3 is TGCGCCAGCACCACGAGACCGGGTCCGGAACAGCCCCAGCATTTT.

The V call is TRBV29-1, the J call TRBJ2-2, with D perhaps TRBD2 (5 bases). Germline CDR1 is SQVTM and CDR2 is ANQGSEA. The ends were cut back, 4 bases at V and 10 bases at J, with 10 bases in the middle. The CDR3 has 11 amino acids. The CDR3 region is CSVVQREELFF. Here the CDR3 DNA reads TGCAGCGTTGTCCAACGGGAGGAGCTGTTTTTT.

The chain recombines TRBV25-1 with TRBJ2-5; no firm D call. V was trimmed by 8 bases and J by 2 bases, leaving 3 bases between them. Per the germline V gene, CDR1 is MGHDK and CDR2 is SYGVNS. CDR3 length: 10 residues. The DNA for the CDR3 is TGTGCCAGCGTACAAGAGACCCAGTACTTC. It is translated as CASVQETQYF.

V is TRBV11-2 and J is TRBJ1-6, with 9 bases fitting TRBD1. This CDR3 has 14 residues. Germline-derived CDR1 and CDR2 are SGHAT and FQNNGV. Trimming cost V 5 bases and J 8 bases; bases outside gene matches: 4. The CDR3 nucleotides read TGTGCCAGCAGCACGGGACAGGGTTATTCACCCCTCCACTTT. As protein: CASSTGQGYSPLHF.

This clone appeared a few times. The J gene is TRBJ2-1, the V gene TRBV29-1; D is uncertain. CDR1 is SQVTM and CDR2 is ANQGSEA in the germline V gene. With 4 bases removed from V and 0 bases from J, the gap between germline ends came to 10 bases. The CDR3 is 14 residues long. The CDR3 protein is CSVGGVSSYNEQFF. As DNA, the CDR3 is TGCAGCGTTGGGGGTGTCTCCTCCTACAATGAGCAGTTCTTC.

This chain connects TRBV29-1 to TRBJ2-3, with D perhaps TRBD1 or TRBD2 (6 bases each). The germline V gene encodes CDR1 SQVTM and CDR2 ANQGSEA. CDR3 length equals 14 residues. Trimming stripped 3 bases from V and 4 bases from J, with 14 bases between. CDR3 in DNA: TGCAGCGTTGATTCCAGGGGAGGATCAGATACGCAGTATTTT. Translation gives CSVDSRGGSDTQYF.

This clone appeared a few times. The gene calls are TRBV2 and TRBJ2-1; D might be TRBD1 (5 bases). Germline V lookup: CDR1 SNHLY, CDR2 FYNNEI. The CDR3 runs 14 residues. The V and J ends lost 9 bases and 6 bases respectively, with 18 bases between them. The CDR3 nucleotides are TGTGCCAGTCCAGGGAATTTAAGCCCCAATGAGCAGTTCTTC. It specifies CASPGNLSPNEQFF. The full variable domain, rest sourced from reference TRBV2 and TRBJ2-1, is EPEVTQTPSHQVTQMGQEVILRCVPISNHLYFYWYRQILGQKVEFLVSFYNNEISEKSEIFDDQFSVERPDGSNFTLKIRSTKLEDSAMYFCASPGNLSPNEQFFGPGTRLTVL.

This clone showed up just a few times. The chain links TRBV5-6 to TRBJ1-1; TRBD1 matches 7 bases. V dropped 3 bases and J dropped 2; count of bases not matched to a gene: 10. Per the germline V gene, CDR1 is SGHDT and CDR2 is YYEEEE. This CDR3 contains 16 residues. The CDR3 sequence: CASSSLGDRPNTEAFF. For the CDR3, the DNA is TGTGCCAGCAGCTCTCTTGGGGACAGACCAAACACTGAAGCTTTCTTT.

This clone appeared a single time. V and J are TRBV29-1 and TRBJ2-2; the match to TRBD2 covers 12 bases. J lost 3 bases, V lost 4 bases, and 3 bases had no gene match. The V gene's germline CDR1 is SQVTM and CDR2 ANQGSEA. This CDR3 region has 15 residues. In DNA, the CDR3 is TGCAGCGTTGCCCTAGCGGGGGGGCACACCGGGGAGCTGTTTTTT. This encodes CSVALAGGHTGELFF.

V is TRBV25-1 and J is TRBJ2-5; D is unclear. Germline CDR1 MGHDK, CDR2 SYGVNS. The CDR3 has 15 amino acids. Trimming took 0 bases from V and 4 from J, leaving 12 bases between them. In nucleotides, the CDR3 is TGTGCCAGCAGTGAATATCTGGGCAGAGGAGAGACCCAGTACTTC. This sequence encodes CASSEYLGRGETQYF.

The CDR3 nucleotides are TGTGCCAGCAGTGAAAAGACTAACCCGCGGGCCCAGCATTTT. Residues: CASSEKTNPRAQHF. The gene calls are TRBV6-1 and TRBJ1-5; D is unresolved. Trimming took off 2 bases at V and 11 bases at J, with 16 bases between the two ends. The CDR3 is made up of 14 amino acids. Per germline, CDR1 MNHNS and CDR2 SASEGT.

This clone occurred once. The chain links TRBV6-5 to TRBJ1-2, with D hard to call. The germline CDR1 and CDR2 sequences are MNHEY and SVGAGI. The CDR3 is made up of 13 amino acids. V was shortened by 1 base and J by 8 bases, with 11 bases between the two germline ends. The CDR3 nucleotides are TGTGCCAGCAGTTACTTGAGGGATGACGGCTACACCTTC. Translation: CASSYLRDDGYTF.

The chain has TRBV27 and TRBJ1-4; D not certain. This CDR3 comprises 15 residues. Germline V gene sequence: CDR1 MNHEY, CDR2 SMNVEV (reference sequence). The V end was cut by 4 bases, the J end by 5 bases, with 14 bases between. The CDR3: CASSWRRSFNEKLFF. CDR3 DNA sequence: TGTGCCAGCAGTTGGCGACGGAGTTTCAATGAAAAACTGTTTTTT.

The J gene is TRBJ1-2, the V gene TRBV27, with D unresolved. V was trimmed by 8 bases and J by 5 bases, leaving 15 bases between them. The CDR3 spans 13 residues. In germline, CDR1 is MNHEY, CDR2 SMNVEV (reference sequence). The CDR3 reads CASPHFRSYGYTF. The CDR3 DNA follows: TGTGCCAGCCCCCATTTCAGATCGTATGGCTACACCTTC.

This clone was seen a handful of times. CDR3 in DNA: TGTGCCAGCAGCCTCTCGGGGAGCAGCTCCTACGAGCAGTACTTC. It translates to CASSLSGSSSYEQYF. The gene calls are TRBV13 and TRBJ2-7; D is perhaps TRBD2 (5 bases). V dropped 5 bases and J dropped 0 bases, with 14 bases sitting between them. Germline V lookup: CDR1 PRHDT, CDR2 FYEKMQ (reference sequence). The CDR3 runs 15 residues.

The rearrangement links TRBV7-9 to TRBJ1-2; no reliable D call. Trimming cost V 1 base and J 0 bases, with 9 bases left between them. This CDR3 contains 15 residues. Germline V gene sequence: CDR1 SEHNR, CDR2 FQNEAQ (reference sequence). CDR3 amino acids: CASSLEGRSNYGYTF. The CDR3 nucleotides are TGTGCCAGCAGCTTAGAAGGGCGATCTAACTATGGCTACACCTTC. Variable domain in full (rest from reference TRBV7-9 and TRBJ1-2): DTGVSQNPRHKITKRGQNVTFRCDPISEHNRLYWYRQTLGQGPEFLTYFQNEAQLEKSRLLSDRFSAERPKGSFSTLEIQRTEQGDSAMYLCASSLEGRSNYGYTFGSGTRLTVV.

The chain employs TRBV11-2 and TRBJ2-7; D is possibly TRBD1 (6 bases). The V gene's germline CDR1 is SGHAT and CDR2 FQNNGV. V was clipped by 5 bases and J by 4 bases, with 12 bases between them. CDR3 length equals 13 residues. The chain's CDR3 is CASSNRVGYEQYF. CDR3 DNA: TGTGCCAGCAGCAACAGGGTTGGTTACGAGCAGTACTTC.

The chain has TRBV29-1 and TRBJ2-7; a weak D match, TRBD1 (6 bases). This CDR3 region has 13 residues. Per germline, CDR1 SQVTM and CDR2 ANQGSEA. Trimming stripped 5 bases from V and 5 bases from J, with 16 bases between. The CDR3: CSVLQGSVNEQYF. The CDR3 bases are TGCAGCGTTCTACAGGGCTCCGTGAACGAGCAGTACTTC.

The chain joins TRBV30 to TRBJ2-7, with TRBD1 matching over 7 bases. V lost 0 bases and J lost 6; bases outside the gene matches: 8. The CDR3 is 14 amino acids. Germline V CDR1 and CDR2: GTSNPN, SVGIG (reference sequence). CDR3 nucleotides: TGTGCCTGGAGTGTACGTAGGGGGCTAGTCGAGCAGTACTTC. This translates into CAWSVRRGLVEQYF.